This is a list of T cell receptor beta chains from one sample in a study of CD8+ T cells in alopecia areata. The repertoire was sequenced with immunoSEQ multiplex PCR; TCRdb's copy has only in-frame clones and lacks some. This sample has 150,000 to 200,000 clones, with approximately 60% found just once. The sample was CD4+ T cells sorted from blood. These receptors came from a human donor in good health. CDR3s include the opening cysteine and the closing phenylalanine or tryptophan. The D gene is left open where the match is weak. Where a row states a size, it is once, few, many or the class of an expanded clone; other rows omit it.

D gene: TRBD2; clone size: NA; J gene: TRBJ2-6; V gene: TRBV28; CDR3 protein: CASTLSGNPGANVLTF; CDR3 DNA: TGTGCCAGCACCCTAAGCGGGAATCCTGGGGCCAACGTCCTGACTTTC
D gene: NA; clone size: few; J gene: TRBJ2-1; V gene: TRBV7-9; CDR3 protein: CASSMQGQAPGQFF; CDR3 DNA: TGTGCCAGCAGCATGCAGGGGCAAGCGCCCGGGCAGTTCTTC
D gene: NA; clone size: NA; J gene: TRBJ1-5; V gene: TRBV27; CDR3 protein: CASSFAGANQPQHF; CDR3 DNA: TGTGCCAGCAGTTTCGCAGGGGCCAATCAGCCCCAGCATTTT
D gene: TRBD2; clone size: NA; J gene: TRBJ2-3; V gene: TRBV7-9; CDR3 protein: CASSPMLAGATDTQYF; CDR3 DNA: TGTGCCAGCAGCCCGATGCTAGCGGGAGCCACAGATACGCAGTATTTT
D gene: TRBD2; clone size: NA; J gene: TRBJ2-2; V gene: TRBV27; CDR3 protein: CASNSSPAGDTGELFF; CDR3 DNA: TGTGCCAGCAACTCCTCTCCAGCGGGAGACACCGGGGAGCTGTTTTTT
D gene: TRBD2; clone size: NA; J gene: TRBJ2-7; V gene: TRBV6-5; CDR3 protein: CASNPVGAGDEQYF; CDR3 DNA: TGTGCCAGCAATCCGGTTGGAGCGGGAGACGAGCAGTACTTC
D gene: TRBD1; clone size: NA; J gene: TRBJ2-7; V gene: TRBV5-1; CDR3 protein: CASSAQSGQSYEQYF; CDR3 DNA: TGCGCCAGCAGCGCCCAATCGGGACAGAGCTACGAGCAGTACTTC
D gene: TRBD2; clone size: NA; J gene: TRBJ2-5; V gene: TRBV5-1; CDR3 protein: CASSLLANQETQYF; CDR3 DNA: TGCGCCAGCAGCTTACTAGCGAACCAAGAGACCCAGTACTTC
D gene: NA; clone size: NA; J gene: TRBJ1-4; V gene: TRBV5-1; CDR3 protein: CASRKGEGKLFF; CDR3 DNA: TGCGCCAGCAGAAAAGGGGAGGGAAAACTGTTTTTT
D gene: TRBD1; clone size: NA; J gene: TRBJ2-2; V gene: TRBV2; CDR3 protein: CASSETAPGGNTGELFF; CDR3 DNA: TGTGCCAGCAGTGAAACCGCCCCAGGGGGAAACACCGGGGAGCTGTTTTTT
D gene: NA; clone size: NA; J gene: TRBJ1-1; V gene: TRBV29-1; CDR3 protein: CSATRRVGAEAFF; CDR3 DNA: TGCAGCGCCACCCGCCGGGTCGGGGCTGAAGCTTTCTTT
D gene: NA; clone size: few; J gene: TRBJ1-5; V gene: TRBV19; CDR3 protein: CASSGIRMISNQPQHF; CDR3 DNA: TGTGCCAGTAGTGGCATCAGAATGATTAGCAATCAGCCCCAGCATTTT
D gene: NA; clone size: NA; J gene: TRBJ2-1; V gene: TRBV10-3; CDR3 protein: CATTGTGSYNEQFF; CDR3 DNA: TGTGCCACCACCGGGACTGGCTCCTACAATGAGCAGTTCTTC
D gene: NA; clone size: few; J gene: TRBJ2-1; V gene: TRBV7-9; CDR3 protein: CASSAVGRGNEQFF; CDR3 DNA: TGTGCCAGCAGCGCCGTAGGAAGGGGCAATGAGCAGTTCTTC
D gene: NA; clone size: few; J gene: TRBJ2-7; V gene: TRBV30; CDR3 protein: CAWSPRSWRGSSYEQYF; CDR3 DNA: TGTGCCTGGAGCCCTCGGTCGTGGAGGGGGAGCTCCTACGAGCAGTACTTC
D gene: NA; clone size: NA; J gene: TRBJ1-3; V gene: TRBV28; CDR3 protein: CASTRGRYSGNTIYF; CDR3 DNA: TGTGCCAGCACAAGAGGGAGATACTCTGGAAACACCATATATTTT
D gene: NA; clone size: few; J gene: TRBJ2-1; V gene: TRBV30; CDR3 protein: CAWSGVGRQGGEVNEQFF; CDR3 DNA: TGTGCCTGGAGTGGGGTGGGCCGACAGGGAGGTGAGGTCAATGAGCAGTTCTTC
D gene: NA; clone size: NA; J gene: TRBJ2-7; V gene: TRBV20-1; CDR3 protein: CSARGVYEQYF; CDR3 DNA: TGCAGTGCTAGAGGTGTGTACGAGCAGTACTTC
D gene: TRBD1; clone size: NA; J gene: TRBJ1-2; V gene: TRBV6-6; CDR3 protein: CASSYGTGNYGYTF; CDR3 DNA: TGTGCCAGCAGTTACGGGACAGGGAACTATGGCTACACCTTC
D gene: TRBD2; clone size: NA; J gene: TRBJ2-4; V gene: TRBV11-2; CDR3 protein: CASGGQNIQYF; CDR3 DNA: TGTGCCTCGGGGGGGCAAAACATTCAGTACTTC
D gene: NA; clone size: NA; J gene: TRBJ1-5; V gene: TRBV29-1; CDR3 protein: CSVEDIWGRTHF; CDR3 DNA: TGCAGCGTTGAAGATATCTGGGGGCGTACGCATTTT
D gene: NA; clone size: NA; J gene: TRBJ2-7; V gene: TRBV28; CDR3 protein: CASSFGFRGRLGF; CDR3 DNA: TGTGCCAGCAGTTTCGGTTTCAGGGGTCGGTTGGGGTTC
D gene: NA; clone size: once; J gene: TRBJ2-4; V gene: TRBV7-2; CDR3 protein: CASSLVGAIQAKNIQYF; CDR3 DNA: TGTGCCAGCAGCTTAGTAGGTGCCATTCAAGCCAAAAACATTCAGTACTTC
D gene: TRBD2; clone size: NA; J gene: TRBJ2-3; V gene: TRBV27; CDR3 protein: CASSPLAGEYTTQYF; CDR3 DNA: TGTGCCAGCAGCCCGCTAGCGGGAGAGTACACTACGCAGTATTTT
D gene: NA; clone size: NA; J gene: TRBJ1-5; V gene: TRBV27; CDR3 protein: CASSQDRFSNQPQHF; CDR3 DNA: TGTGCCAGCAGTCAGGACAGATTTTCAAATCAGCCCCAGCATTTT
D gene: NA; clone size: many; J gene: TRBJ2-1; V gene: TRBV19; CDR3 protein: CASSGGDEQFF; CDR3 DNA: TGTGCCAGTAGCGGAGGGGATGAGCAGTTCTTC
D gene: NA; clone size: NA; J gene: TRBJ2-1; V gene: TRBV6-5; CDR3 protein: CASKARTGSTEQFF; CDR3 DNA: TGTGCCAGCAAGGCCCGCACAGGGTCTACTGAGCAGTTCTTC
D gene: TRBD1; clone size: few; J gene: TRBJ2-7; V gene: TRBV18; CDR3 protein: CASSPPQGDYEQYF; CDR3 DNA: TGTGCCAGCTCACCACCACAGGGGGACTACGAGCAGTACTTC
D gene: TRBD1; clone size: NA; J gene: TRBJ1-5; V gene: TRBV18; CDR3 protein: CASSRGTGGNQPQHF; CDR3 DNA: TGTGCCAGCTCACGTGGGACAGGGGGCAATCAGCCCCAGCATTTT
D gene: TRBD1; clone size: NA; J gene: TRBJ2-7; V gene: TRBV10-3; CDR3 protein: CAIGGQYEQYF; CDR3 DNA: TGTGCCATCGGGGGACAGTACGAGCAGTACTTC
D gene: NA; clone size: once; J gene: TRBJ2-3; V gene: TRBV4-1; CDR3 protein: CASSQAETRSTDTQYF; CDR3 DNA: TGCGCCAGCAGCCAAGCGGAGACTCGAAGCACAGATACGCAGTATTTT
D gene: TRBD1; clone size: NA; J gene: TRBJ1-2; V gene: TRBV30; CDR3 protein: CAWSYRGYGYTF; CDR3 DNA: TGTGCCTGGAGTTACAGGGGGTATGGCTACACCTTC
D gene: NA; clone size: few; J gene: TRBJ2-7; V gene: TRBV28; CDR3 protein: CASSSPYEQYF; CDR3 DNA: TGTGCCAGCAGTTCCCCCTACGAGCAGTACTTC
D gene: NA; clone size: NA; J gene: TRBJ2-6; V gene: TRBV5-1; CDR3 protein: CASSLVGSGANVLTF; CDR3 DNA: TGCGCCAGCAGCTTGGTGGGTTCTGGGGCCAACGTCCTGACTTTC
D gene: NA; clone size: once; J gene: TRBJ1-3; V gene: TRBV30; CDR3 protein: CASSDGSSGNTIYF; CDR3 DNA: TGTGCCTCATCGGACGGGAGCTCTGGAAACACCATATATTTT
D gene: NA; clone size: few; J gene: TRBJ2-3; V gene: TRBV5-1; CDR3 protein: CASSLAGASSTDTQYF; CDR3 DNA: TGCGCCAGCAGCTTGGCCGGCGCTTCTAGCACAGATACGCAGTATTTT
D gene: NA; clone size: once; J gene: TRBJ2-6; V gene: TRBV6-1; CDR3 protein: CASSGSKSSGANVLTF; CDR3 DNA: TGTGCCAGCAGTGGCAGTAAAAGCTCTGGGGCCAACGTCCTGACTTTC
D gene: TRBD2; clone size: few; J gene: TRBJ2-7; V gene: TRBV6-6; CDR3 protein: CASSLNSGSYEQYF; CDR3 DNA: TGTGCCAGCAGCTTGAATAGCGGGAGTTACGAGCAGTACTTC
D gene: TRBD1; clone size: NA; J gene: TRBJ2-7; V gene: TRBV29-1; CDR3 protein: CSVEGQGAYEQYF; CDR3 DNA: TGCAGCGTTGAGGGACAGGGGGCCTACGAGCAGTACTTC
D gene: TRBD1; clone size: NA; J gene: TRBJ2-7; V gene: TRBV27; CDR3 protein: CASSLNRGTYEQYF; CDR3 DNA: TGTGCCAGCAGTTTAAACAGGGGGACCTACGAGCAGTACTTC
D gene: NA; clone size: NA; J gene: TRBJ2-1; V gene: TRBV7-9; CDR3 protein: CASRPAWAGNEQFF; CDR3 DNA: TGTGCCAGCAGACCCGCCTGGGCCGGCAATGAGCAGTTCTTC
D gene: NA; clone size: NA; J gene: TRBJ2-1; V gene: TRBV29-1; CDR3 protein: CSVGADNEQFF; CDR3 DNA: TGCAGCGTCGGGGCTGACAATGAGCAGTTCTTC
D gene: TRBD2; clone size: NA; J gene: TRBJ2-1; V gene: TRBV27; CDR3 protein: CASRGWASGNNEQFF; CDR3 DNA: TGTGCCAGCAGGGGCTGGGCTAGCGGCAACAATGAGCAGTTCTTC